Described below is a single T cell receptor (beta chain) sequence and its context. Its antigen is not known. This entry comes from a study of vaccination and CD4 T cells after COVID-19. Findings and limits, study-wide: Convalescent patients showed a median around 88% of reactive clones that were seen only post-vaccination.

V shed 1 base, J shed 8 bases, and the junction held 4 bases outside the gene matches. The CDR3 is 13 residues long. The germline V gene has CDR1 DFQATT and CDR2 SNEGSKA (reference sequence). The treatment is: approximately 9-day PBMC culture with coronavirus spike peptide pools or control peptides (ViraFEST assay). Half of the medium was exchanged for fresh IL-2 medium, first on day 3 and then on day 7. These CD4+ T cells came from roughly 10-day cultures by negative selection. Sequenced with the Oncomine TCR Beta short-read assay was DNA taken from cultured CD4+ T cells. Using its own MiXCR run on the PCR reads, TCRdb lists one record per CDR3 protein. The data contain some 15,000 distinct CDR3 sequences, roughly 60% of them seen just once; the ten biggest clones take up over 9.5%.

The TCR comes from a human donor who had recovered from COVID-19. The J gene is TRBJ2-3, the V gene TRBV20-1; 9 nucleotides line up with TRBD2. Sequencing was performed on CD4+ T cells from blood, cultured in vitro. The CDR3 DNA reads as TGCAGTGCTAGAGCGTCTAGCGGGATTACGCAGTATTTT. Its protein is CSARASSGITQYF.